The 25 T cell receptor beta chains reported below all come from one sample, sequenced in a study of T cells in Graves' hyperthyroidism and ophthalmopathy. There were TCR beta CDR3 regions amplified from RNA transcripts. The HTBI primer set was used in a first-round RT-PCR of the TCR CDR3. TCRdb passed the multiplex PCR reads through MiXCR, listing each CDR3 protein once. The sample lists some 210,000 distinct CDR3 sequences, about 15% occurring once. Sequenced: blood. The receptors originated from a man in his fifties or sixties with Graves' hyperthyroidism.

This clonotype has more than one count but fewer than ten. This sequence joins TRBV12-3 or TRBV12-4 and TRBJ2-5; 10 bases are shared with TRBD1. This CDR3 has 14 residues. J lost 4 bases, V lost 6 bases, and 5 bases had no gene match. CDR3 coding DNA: TGTGCCAGCAGGCCGGACAGGGGGACAGAGACCCAGTACTTC. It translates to CASRPDRGTETQYF.

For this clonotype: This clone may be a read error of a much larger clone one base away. CDR3 DNA sequence: TGTGCCAGCAGCCAACTCTTGACTAGCTGGTCCTACGAGCAGTACTTC. This translates into CASSQLLTSWSYEQYF. The rearrangement uses TRBV14 and TRBJ2-7, with 7 bases aligning to TRBD2. There are 16 residues in the CDR3. J lost 1 base, V lost 2 bases, and 8 bases had no gene match. CDR1 is SGHDN, CDR2 FVKESK, per germline. Using reference TRBV14 and TRBJ2-7 for the parts outside the CDR3, the full variable domain is EAGVTQFPSHSVIEKGQTVTLRCDPISGHDNLYWYRRVMGKEIKFLLHFVKESKQDESGMPNNRFLAERTGGTYSTLKVQPAELEDSGVYFCASSQLLTSWSYEQYFGPGTRLTVT.

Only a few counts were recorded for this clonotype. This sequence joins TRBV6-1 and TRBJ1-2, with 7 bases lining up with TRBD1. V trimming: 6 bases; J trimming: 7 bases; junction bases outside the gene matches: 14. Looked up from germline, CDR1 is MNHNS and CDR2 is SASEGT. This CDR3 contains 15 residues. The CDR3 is CASSSGQRAVSGYTF. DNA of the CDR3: TGTGCCAGCAGCTCGGGACAGAGGGCGGTGAGTGGCTACACCTTC.

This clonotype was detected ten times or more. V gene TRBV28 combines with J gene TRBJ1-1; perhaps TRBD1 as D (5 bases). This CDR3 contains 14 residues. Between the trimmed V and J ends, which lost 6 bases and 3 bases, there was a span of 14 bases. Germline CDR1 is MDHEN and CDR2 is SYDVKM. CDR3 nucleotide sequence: TGTGCCAGCAGGACGGGGGGATCCGACACTGAAGCTTTCTTT. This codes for CASRTGGSDTEAFF.

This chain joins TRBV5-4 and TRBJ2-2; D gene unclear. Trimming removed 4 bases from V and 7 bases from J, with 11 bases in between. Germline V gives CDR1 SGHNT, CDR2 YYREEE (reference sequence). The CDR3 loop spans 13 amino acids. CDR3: CASSRTTNGELFF. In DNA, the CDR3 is TGTGCCAGCAGCCGCACCACCAACGGGGAGCTGTTTTTT. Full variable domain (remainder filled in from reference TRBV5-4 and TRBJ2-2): ETGVTQSPTHLIKTRGQQVTLRCSSQSGHNTVSWYQQALGQGPQFIFQYYREEENGRGNFPPRFSGLQFPNYSSELNVNALELDDSALYLCASSRTTNGELFFGEGSRLTVL.

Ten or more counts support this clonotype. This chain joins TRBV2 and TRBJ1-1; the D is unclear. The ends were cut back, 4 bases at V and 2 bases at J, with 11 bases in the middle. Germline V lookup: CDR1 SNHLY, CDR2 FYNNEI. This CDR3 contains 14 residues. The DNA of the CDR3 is TGTGCCAGCAGTGGGTGGGGTGGAAACACTGAAGCTTTCTTT. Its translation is CASSGWGGNTEAFF.

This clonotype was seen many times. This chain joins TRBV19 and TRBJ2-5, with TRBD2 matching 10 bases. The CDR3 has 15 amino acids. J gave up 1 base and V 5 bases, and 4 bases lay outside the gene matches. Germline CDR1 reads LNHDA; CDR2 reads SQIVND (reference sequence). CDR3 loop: CASSSLAGGQETQYF. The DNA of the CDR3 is TGTGCCAGTAGTTCCTTAGCGGGAGGCCAAGAGACCCAGTACTTC.

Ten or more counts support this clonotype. CDR3 protein: CASSLKGGADTQYF. The CDR3 nucleotides are TGTGCCAGCAGCTTAAAGGGTGGGGCAGATACGCAGTATTTT. The rearrangement links TRBV7-8 to TRBJ2-3; D unclear. V was pared by 2 bases and J by 4 bases, with 10 bases between. There are 14 residues in the CDR3. CDR1 and CDR2 from the germline V gene are SGHVS and FQNEAQ.

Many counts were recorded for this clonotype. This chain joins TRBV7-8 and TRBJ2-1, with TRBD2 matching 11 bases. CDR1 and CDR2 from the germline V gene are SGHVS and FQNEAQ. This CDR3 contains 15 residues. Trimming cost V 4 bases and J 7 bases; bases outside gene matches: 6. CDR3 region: CASSWTSGRRNEQFF. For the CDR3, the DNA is TGTGCCAGCAGCTGGACTAGCGGGCGAAGGAATGAGCAGTTCTTC.

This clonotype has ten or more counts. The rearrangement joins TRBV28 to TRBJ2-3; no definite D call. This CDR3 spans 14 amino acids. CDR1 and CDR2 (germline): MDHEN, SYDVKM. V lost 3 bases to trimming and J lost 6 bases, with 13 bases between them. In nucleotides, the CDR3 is TGTGCCAGCAGTTTTTTACCCACTCCGGATACGCAGTATTTT. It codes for CASSFLPTPDTQYF.

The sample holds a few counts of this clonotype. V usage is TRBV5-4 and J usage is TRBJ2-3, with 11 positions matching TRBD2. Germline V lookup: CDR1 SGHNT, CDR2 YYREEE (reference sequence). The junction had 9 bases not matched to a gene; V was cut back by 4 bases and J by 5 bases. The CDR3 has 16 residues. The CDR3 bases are TGTGCCAGCAGCCGAGGTAGCGGGAGGGCCATAGATACGCAGTATTTT. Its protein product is CASSRGSGRAIDTQYF.

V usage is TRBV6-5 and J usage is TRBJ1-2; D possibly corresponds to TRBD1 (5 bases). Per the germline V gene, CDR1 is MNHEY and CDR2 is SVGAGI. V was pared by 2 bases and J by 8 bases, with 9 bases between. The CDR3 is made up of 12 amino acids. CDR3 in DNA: TGTGCCAGCAGTTACCGGGGGGGAGGCTACACCTTC. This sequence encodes CASSYRGGGYTF.

CDR3 sequence: CASSLATGVGANVLTF. CDR3 bases: TGTGCCAGCAGCTTAGCGACAGGGGTTGGGGCCAACGTCCTGACTTTC. J is TRBJ2-6 and V is TRBV7-2, with 8 bases matching TRBD1. The CDR3 length is 16 residues. Germline CDR1 reads SGHTA; CDR2 reads FQGNSA. The V gene end was trimmed by 0 bases and the J gene end by 3 bases; junction bases not matched to a gene: 1. Combining the CDR3 with reference TRBV7-2 and TRBJ2-6 gives the whole variable domain GAGVSQSPSNKVTEKGKDVELRCDPISGHTALYWYRQSLGQGLEFLIYFQGNSAPDKSGLPSDRFSAERTGGSVSTLTIQRTQQEDSAVYLCASSLATGVGANVLTFGAGSRLTVL.

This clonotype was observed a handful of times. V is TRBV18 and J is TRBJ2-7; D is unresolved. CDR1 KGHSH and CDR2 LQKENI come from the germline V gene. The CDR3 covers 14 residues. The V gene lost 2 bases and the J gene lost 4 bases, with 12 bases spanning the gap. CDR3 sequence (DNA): TGTGCCAGCTCACCAACGGGTCCCCGGTACGAGCAGTACTTC. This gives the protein CASSPTGPRYEQYF.

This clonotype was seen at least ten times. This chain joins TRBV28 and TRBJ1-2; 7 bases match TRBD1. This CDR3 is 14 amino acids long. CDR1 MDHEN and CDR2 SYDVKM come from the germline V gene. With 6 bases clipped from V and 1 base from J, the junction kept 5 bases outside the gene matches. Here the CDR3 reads CASRDRLHNYGYTF. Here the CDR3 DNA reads TGTGCCAGCAGGGACAGGTTACATAACTATGGCTACACCTTC.

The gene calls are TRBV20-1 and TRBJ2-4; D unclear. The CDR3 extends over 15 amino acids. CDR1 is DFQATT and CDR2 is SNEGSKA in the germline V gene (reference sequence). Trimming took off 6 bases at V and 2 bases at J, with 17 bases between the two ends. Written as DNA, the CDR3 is TGCAGTGCCAAACAATTGTCGGGCTCCAAAAACATTCAGTACTTC. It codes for CSAKQLSGSKNIQYF.

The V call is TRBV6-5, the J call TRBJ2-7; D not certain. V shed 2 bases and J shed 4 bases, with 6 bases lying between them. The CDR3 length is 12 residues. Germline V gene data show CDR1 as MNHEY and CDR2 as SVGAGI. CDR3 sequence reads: CASSYEGYEQYF. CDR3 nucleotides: TGTGCCAGCAGTTACGAAGGTTACGAGCAGTACTTC.

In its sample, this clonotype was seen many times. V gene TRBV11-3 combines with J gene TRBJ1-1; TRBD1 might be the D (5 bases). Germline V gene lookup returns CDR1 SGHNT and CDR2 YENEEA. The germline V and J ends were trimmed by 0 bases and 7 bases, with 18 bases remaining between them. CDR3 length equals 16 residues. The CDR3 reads CASSLEYSSGGGEAFF. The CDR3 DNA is TGTGCCAGCAGCTTAGAGTATTCTAGCGGGGGAGGTGAAGCTTTCTTT. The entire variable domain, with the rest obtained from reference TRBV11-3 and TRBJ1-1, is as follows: EAGVVQSPRYKIIEKKQPVAFWCNPISGHNTLYWYLQNLGQGPELLIRYENEEAVDDSQLPKDRFSAERLKGVDSTLKIQPAELGDSAVYLCASSLEYSSGGGEAFFGQGTRLTVV.

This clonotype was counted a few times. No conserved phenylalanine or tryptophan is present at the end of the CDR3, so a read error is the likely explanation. The CDR3 DNA sequence: TGTGCCAGCAGACATGATAGCACAGATACGCAGTATCTT. The encoded protein is CASRHDSTDTQYL. The chain is built from TRBV12-3 or TRBV12-4 and TRBJ2-3, with unresolved D. The CDR3 spans 13 residues. Trimming shortened V by 6 bases and J by 0 bases, and 7 bases separated the two germline ends.

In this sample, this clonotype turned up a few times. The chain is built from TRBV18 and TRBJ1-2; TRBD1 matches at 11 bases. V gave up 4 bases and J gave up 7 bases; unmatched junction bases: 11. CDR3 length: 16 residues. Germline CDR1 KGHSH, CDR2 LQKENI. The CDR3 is CASSLGTGGSRSGYTF. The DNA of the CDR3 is TGTGCCAGCTCACTCGGGACAGGGGGATCTCGTAGTGGCTACACCTTC.

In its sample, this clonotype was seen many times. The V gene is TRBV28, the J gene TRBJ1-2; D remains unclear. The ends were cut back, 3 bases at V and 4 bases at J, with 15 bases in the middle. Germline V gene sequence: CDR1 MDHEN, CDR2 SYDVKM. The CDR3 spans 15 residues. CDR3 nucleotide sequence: TGTGCCAGCAGTTTCCCTCCGACGGAACTCTATGGCTACACCTTC. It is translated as CASSFPPTELYGYTF.

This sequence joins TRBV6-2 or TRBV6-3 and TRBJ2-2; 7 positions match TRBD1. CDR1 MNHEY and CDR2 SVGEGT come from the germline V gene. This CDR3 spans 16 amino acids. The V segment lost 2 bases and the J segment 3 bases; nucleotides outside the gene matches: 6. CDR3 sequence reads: CASSYGTVQYTGELFF. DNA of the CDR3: TGTGCCAGCAGTTACGGGACAGTCCAGTACACCGGGGAGCTGTTTTTT.

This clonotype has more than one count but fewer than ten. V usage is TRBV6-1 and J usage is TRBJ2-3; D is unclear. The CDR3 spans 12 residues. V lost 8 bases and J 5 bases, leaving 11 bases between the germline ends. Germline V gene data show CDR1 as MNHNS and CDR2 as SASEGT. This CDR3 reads CASLLGLDTQYF. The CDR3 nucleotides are TGTGCCAGCCTTTTGGGGTTAGATACGCAGTATTTT.

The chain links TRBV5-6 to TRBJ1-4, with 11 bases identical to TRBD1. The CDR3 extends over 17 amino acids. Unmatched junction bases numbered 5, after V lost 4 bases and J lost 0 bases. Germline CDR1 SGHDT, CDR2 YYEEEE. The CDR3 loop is CASSKPGQGATNEKLFF. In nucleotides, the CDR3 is TGTGCCAGCAGCAAACCGGGACAGGGGGCAACTAATGAAAAACTGTTTTTT.

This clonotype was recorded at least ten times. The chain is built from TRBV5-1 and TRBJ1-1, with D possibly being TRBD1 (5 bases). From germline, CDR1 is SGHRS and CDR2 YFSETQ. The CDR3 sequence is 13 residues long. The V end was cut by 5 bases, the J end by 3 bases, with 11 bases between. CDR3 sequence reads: CASSVLQDTEAFF. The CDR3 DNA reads TGCGCCAGCAGTGTTCTACAGGACACTGAAGCTTTCTTT. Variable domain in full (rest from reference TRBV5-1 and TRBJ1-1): KAGVTQTPRYLIKTRGQQVTLSCSPISGHRSVSWYQQTPGQGLQFLFEYFSETQRNKGNFPGRFSGRQFSNSRSEMNVSTLELGDSALYLCASSVLQDTEAFFGQGTRLTVV.